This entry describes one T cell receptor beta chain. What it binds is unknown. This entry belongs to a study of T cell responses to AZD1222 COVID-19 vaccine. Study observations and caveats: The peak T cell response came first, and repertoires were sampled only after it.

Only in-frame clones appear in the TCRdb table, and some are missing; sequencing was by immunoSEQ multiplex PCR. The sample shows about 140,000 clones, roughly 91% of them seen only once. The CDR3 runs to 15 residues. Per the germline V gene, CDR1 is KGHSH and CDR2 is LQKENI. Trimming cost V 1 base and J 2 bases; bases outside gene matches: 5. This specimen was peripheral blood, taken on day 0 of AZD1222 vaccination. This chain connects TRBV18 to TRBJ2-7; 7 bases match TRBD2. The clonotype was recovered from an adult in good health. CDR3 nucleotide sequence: TGTGCCAGCTCACCACGGGCTAGCGGTCCCTACGAGCAGTACTTC. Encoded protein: CASSPRASGPYEQYF.